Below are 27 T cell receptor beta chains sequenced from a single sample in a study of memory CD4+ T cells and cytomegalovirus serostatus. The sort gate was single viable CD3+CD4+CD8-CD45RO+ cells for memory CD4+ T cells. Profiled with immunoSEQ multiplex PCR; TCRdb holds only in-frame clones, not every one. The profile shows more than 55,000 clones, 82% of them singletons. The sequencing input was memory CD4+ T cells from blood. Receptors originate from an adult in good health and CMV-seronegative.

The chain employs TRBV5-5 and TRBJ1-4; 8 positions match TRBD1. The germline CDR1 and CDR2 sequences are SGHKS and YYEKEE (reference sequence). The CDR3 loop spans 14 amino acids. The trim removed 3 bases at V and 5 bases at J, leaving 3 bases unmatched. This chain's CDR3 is CASSSRTGNEKLFF. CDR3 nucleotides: TGTGCCAGCAGCTCGCGGACAGGGAATGAAAAACTGTTTTTT. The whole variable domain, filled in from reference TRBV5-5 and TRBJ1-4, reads DAGVTQSPTHLIKTRGQQVTLRCSPISGHKSVSWYQQVLGQGPQFIFQYYEKEERGRGNFPDRFSARQFPNYSSELNVNALLLGDSALYLCASSSRTGNEKLFFGSGTQLSVL.

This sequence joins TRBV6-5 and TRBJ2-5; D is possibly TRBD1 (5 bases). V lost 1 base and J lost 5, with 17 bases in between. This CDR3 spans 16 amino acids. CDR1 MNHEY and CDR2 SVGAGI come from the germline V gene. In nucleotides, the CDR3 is TGTGCCAGCAGTTACTTTTTCGACAGTTCCGGGGAGACCCAGTACTTC. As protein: CASSYFFDSSGETQYF.

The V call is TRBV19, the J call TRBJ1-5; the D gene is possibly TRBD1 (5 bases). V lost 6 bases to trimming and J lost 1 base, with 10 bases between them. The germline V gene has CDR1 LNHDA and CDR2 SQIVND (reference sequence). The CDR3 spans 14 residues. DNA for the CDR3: TGTGCCAGTAGGGAGGGGCAGAGCAATCAGCCCCAGCATTTT. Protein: CASREGQSNQPQHF.

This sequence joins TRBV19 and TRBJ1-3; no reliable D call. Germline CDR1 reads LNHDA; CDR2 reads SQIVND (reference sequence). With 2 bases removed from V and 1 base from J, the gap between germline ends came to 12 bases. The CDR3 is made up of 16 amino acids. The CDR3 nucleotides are TGTGCCAGTAGTATACCGGGCAGTACATCTGGAAACACCATATATTTT. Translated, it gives CASSIPGSTSGNTIYF.

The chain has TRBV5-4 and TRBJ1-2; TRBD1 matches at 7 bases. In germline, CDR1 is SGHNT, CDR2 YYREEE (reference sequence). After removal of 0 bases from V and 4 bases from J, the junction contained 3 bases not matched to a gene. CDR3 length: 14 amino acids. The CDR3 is CASSLGQGRYGYTF. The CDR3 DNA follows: TGTGCCAGCAGCTTGGGACAGGGTCGCTATGGCTACACCTTC.

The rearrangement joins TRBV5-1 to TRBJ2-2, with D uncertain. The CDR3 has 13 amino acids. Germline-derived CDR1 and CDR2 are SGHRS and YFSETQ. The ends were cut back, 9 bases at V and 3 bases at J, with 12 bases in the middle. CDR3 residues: CATRTAYTGELFF. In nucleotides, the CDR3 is TGCGCCACCCGGACGGCTTACACCGGGGAGCTGTTTTTT.

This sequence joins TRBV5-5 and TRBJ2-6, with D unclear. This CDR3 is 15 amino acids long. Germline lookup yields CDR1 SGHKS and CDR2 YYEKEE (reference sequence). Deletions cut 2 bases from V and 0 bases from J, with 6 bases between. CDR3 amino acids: CASSLHGSGANVLTF. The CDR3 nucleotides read TGTGCCAGCAGCTTACACGGCTCTGGGGCCAACGTCCTGACTTTC.

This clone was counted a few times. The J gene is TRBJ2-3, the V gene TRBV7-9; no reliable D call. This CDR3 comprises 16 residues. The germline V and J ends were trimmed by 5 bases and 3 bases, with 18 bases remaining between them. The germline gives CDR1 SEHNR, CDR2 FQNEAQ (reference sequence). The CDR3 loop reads CASSLSRLDKTDTQYF. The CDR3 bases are TGTGCCAGCAGCCTATCGAGGCTCGACAAGACAGATACGCAGTATTTT.

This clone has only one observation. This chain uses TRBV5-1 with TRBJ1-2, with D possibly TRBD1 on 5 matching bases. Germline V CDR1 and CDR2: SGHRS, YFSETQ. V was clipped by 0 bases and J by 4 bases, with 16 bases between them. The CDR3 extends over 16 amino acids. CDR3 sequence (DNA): TGCGCCAGCAGCTTGGTGAGGGCAGGGTTCCGCTATGGCTACACCTTC. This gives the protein CASSLVRAGFRYGYTF.

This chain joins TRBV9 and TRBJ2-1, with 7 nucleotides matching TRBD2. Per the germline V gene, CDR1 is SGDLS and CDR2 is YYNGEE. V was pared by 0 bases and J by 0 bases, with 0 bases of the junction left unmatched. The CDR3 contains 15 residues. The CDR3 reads CASSVGEGSYNEQFF. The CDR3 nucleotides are TGTGCCAGCAGCGTAGGGGAGGGCTCCTACAATGAGCAGTTCTTC.

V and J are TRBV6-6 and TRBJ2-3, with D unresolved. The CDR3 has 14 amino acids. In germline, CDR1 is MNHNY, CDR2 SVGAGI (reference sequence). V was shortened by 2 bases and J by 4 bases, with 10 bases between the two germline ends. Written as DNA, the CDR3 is TGTGCCAGCAGTTACCCCCAGGTGTCAGATACGCAGTATTTT. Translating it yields CASSYPQVSDTQYF.

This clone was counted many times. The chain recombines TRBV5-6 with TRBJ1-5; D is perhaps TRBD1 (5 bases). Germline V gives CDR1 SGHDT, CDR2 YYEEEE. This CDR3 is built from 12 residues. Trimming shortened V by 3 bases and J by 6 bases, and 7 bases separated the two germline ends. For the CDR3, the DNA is TGTGCCAGCAGCTATGGGGGTCAGCCCCAGCATTTT. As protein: CASSYGGQPQHF.

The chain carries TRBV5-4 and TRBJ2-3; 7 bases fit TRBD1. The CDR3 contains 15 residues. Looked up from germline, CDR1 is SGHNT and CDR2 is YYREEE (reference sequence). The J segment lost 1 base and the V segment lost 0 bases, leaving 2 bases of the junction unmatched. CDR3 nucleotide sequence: TGTGCCAGCAGCTTGGCAGGACAGGGCACAGATACGCAGTATTTT. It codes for CASSLAGQGTDTQYF.

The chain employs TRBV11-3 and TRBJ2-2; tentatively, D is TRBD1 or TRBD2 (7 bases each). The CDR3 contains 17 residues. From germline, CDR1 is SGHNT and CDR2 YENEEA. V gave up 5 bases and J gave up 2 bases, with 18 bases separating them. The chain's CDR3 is CASSPRGGPTNTGELFF. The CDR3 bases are TGTGCCAGCAGCCCCAGGGGGGGCCCCACTAACACCGGGGAGCTGTTTTTT.

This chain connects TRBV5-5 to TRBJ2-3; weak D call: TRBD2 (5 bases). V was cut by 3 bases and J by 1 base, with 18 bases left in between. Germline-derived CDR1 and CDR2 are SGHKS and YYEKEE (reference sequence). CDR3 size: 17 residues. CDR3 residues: CASSSPGSILGTDTQYF. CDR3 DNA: TGTGCCAGCAGCTCCCCGGGAAGCATTTTGGGCACAGATACGCAGTATTTT.

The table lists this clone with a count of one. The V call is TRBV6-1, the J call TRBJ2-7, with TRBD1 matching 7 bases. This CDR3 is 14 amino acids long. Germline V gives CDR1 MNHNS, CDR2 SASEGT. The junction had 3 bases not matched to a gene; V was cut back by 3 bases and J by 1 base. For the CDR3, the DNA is TGTGCCAGCAGTGATCCGGGACAGTCCTACGAGCAGTACTTC. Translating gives CASSDPGQSYEQYF.

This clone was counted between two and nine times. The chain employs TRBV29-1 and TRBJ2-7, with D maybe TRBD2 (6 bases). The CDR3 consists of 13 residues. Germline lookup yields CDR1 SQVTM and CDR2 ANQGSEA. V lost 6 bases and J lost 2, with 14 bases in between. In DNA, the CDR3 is TGCAGCGTAAGGGACTTCCTGGCCTACGAGCAGTACTTC. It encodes CSVRDFLAYEQYF.

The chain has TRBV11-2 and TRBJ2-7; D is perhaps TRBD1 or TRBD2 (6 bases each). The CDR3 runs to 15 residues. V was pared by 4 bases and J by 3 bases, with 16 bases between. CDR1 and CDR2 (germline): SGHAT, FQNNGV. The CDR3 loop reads CASSSYGGPNYEQYF. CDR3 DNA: TGTGCCAGCAGCTCGTACGGGGGCCCTAACTACGAGCAGTACTTC.

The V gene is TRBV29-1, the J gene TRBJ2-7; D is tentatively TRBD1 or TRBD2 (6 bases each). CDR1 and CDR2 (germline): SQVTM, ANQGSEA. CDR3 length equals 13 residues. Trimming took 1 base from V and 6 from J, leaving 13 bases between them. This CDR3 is CSVEAGANFEQYF. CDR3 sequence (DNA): TGCAGCGTTGAAGCGGGGGCAAATTTCGAGCAGTACTTC.

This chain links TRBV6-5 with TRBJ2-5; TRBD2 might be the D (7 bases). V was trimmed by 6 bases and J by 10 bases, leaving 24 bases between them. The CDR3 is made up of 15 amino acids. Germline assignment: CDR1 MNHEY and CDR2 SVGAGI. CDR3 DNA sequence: TGTGCCAGCAGACTCCGGAAGTTAGGGGGGGGCGGCCAGTACTTC. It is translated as CASRLRKLGGGGQYF.

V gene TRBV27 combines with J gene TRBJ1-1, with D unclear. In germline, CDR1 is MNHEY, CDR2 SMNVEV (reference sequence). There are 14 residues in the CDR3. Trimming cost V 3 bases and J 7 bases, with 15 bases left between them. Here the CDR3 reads CASSFYEKGGEAFF. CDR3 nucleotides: TGTGCCAGCAGTTTCTACGAAAAGGGAGGTGAAGCTTTCTTT.

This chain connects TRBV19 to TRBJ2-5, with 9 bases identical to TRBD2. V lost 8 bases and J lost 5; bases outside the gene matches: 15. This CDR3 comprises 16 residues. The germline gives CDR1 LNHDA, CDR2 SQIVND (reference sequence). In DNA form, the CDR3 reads TGTGCCAGTTCCCCGGGCGGGGTCGCGGGGGGGGAGACCCAGTACTTC. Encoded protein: CASSPGGVAGGETQYF.

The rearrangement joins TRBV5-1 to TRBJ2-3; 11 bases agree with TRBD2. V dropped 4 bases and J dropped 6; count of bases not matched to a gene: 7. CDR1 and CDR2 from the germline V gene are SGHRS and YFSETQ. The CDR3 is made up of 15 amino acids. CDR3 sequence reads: CASSETTSGSDTQYF. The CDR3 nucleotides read TGCGCCAGCAGCGAAACTACTAGCGGGAGTGATACGCAGTATTTT.

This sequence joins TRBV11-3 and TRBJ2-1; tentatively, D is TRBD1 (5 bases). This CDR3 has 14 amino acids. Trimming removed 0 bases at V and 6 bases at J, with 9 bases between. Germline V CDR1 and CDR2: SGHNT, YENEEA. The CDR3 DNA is TGTGCCAGCAGCTTAGACCCAGGGCGCAATGAGCAGTTCTTC. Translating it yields CASSLDPGRNEQFF.

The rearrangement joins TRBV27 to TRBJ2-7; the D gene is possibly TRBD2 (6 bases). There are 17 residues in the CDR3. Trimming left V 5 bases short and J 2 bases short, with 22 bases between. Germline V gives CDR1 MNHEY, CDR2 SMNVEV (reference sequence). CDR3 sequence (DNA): TGTGCCAGCAGTAGAAATATCGGACCGGGGGAACCCTACGAGCAGTACTTC. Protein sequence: CASSRNIGPGEPYEQYF.

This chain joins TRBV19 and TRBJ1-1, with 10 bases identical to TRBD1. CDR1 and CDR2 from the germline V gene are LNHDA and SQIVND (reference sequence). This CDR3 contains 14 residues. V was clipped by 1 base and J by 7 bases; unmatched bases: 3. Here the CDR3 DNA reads TGTGCCAGTAGTATAGGGGGACAGGGGAATGAAGCTTTCTTT. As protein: CASSIGGQGNEAFF.

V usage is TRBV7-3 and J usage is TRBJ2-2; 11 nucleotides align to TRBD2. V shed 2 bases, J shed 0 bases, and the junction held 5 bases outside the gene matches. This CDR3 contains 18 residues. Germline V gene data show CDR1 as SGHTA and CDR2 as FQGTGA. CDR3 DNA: TGTGCCAGCAGCTTAGCACTAGCGGGGGCCGCGAACACCGGGGAGCTGTTTTTT. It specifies CASSLALAGAANTGELFF. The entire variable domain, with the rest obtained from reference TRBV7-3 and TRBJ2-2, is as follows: GAGVSQTPSNKVTEKGKYVELRCDPISGHTALYWYRQSLGQGPEFLIYFQGTGAADDSGLPNDRFFAVRPEGSVSTLKIQRTERGDSAVYLCASSLALAGAANTGELFFGEGSRLTVL.